This is a list of T cell receptor beta chains from one sample in a study of cytomegalovirus exposure and HLA in healthy donors. Libraries were prepared by immunoSEQ multiplex PCR; TCRdb keeps only in-frame clonotypes and omits some of them. The sample contains 120,000 or so clones, 15% of which appear only once. The sample taken for sequencing was PBMCs. The receptors stem from a woman between 18 and 29 years old in good health and CMV-seronegative. Both conserved end residues are part of each CDR3. A D gene is named only where the DNA matches it firmly. A row's size may be missing; if present it is once, few, many or a size class.

CDR3 protein: CASSNRTGLNQPQHF; CDR3 DNA: TGTGCCAGCAGCAACCGGACAGGGCTCAATCAGCCCCAGCATTTT; clone size: -; V gene: TRBV7-8; J gene: TRBJ1-5; D gene: TRBD1
CDR3 protein: CAISDRHPGQETQYF; CDR3 DNA: TGTGCCATCAGTGACCGCCACCCGGGACAAGAGACCCAGTACTTC; clone size: -; V gene: TRBV10-3; J gene: TRBJ2-5; D gene: -
CDR3 protein: CASSLYSKETQYF; CDR3 DNA: TGTGCCAGCAGCTTGTATAGCAAAGAGACCCAGTACTTC; clone size: many; V gene: TRBV5-6; J gene: TRBJ2-5; D gene: -
CDR3 protein: CASSQVPGPIRSGNTIYF; CDR3 DNA: TGCGCCAGCAGCCAAGTCCCAGGGCCCATCCGCTCTGGAAACACCATATATTTT; clone size: -; V gene: TRBV4-1; J gene: TRBJ1-3; D gene: -
CDR3 protein: CASRPEGGELFF; CDR3 DNA: TGTGCCAGCAGACCGGAGGGCGGGGAGCTGTTTTTT; clone size: -; V gene: TRBV5-4; J gene: TRBJ2-2; D gene: -
CDR3 protein: CASSAIEGNTIYF; CDR3 DNA: TGTGCCAGCAGCGCGATCGAGGGAAACACCATATATTTT; clone size: -; V gene: TRBV7-6; J gene: TRBJ1-3; D gene: -
CDR3 protein: CASSVGLAKSSDTQYF; CDR3 DNA: TGTGCCAGCAGCGTCGGACTAGCGAAATCGTCAGATACGCAGTATTTT; clone size: -; V gene: TRBV11-2; J gene: TRBJ2-3; D gene: TRBD2
CDR3 protein: CASRDRVAETQYF; CDR3 DNA: TGTGCCAGCCGGGACAGGGTCGCGGAGACCCAGTACTTC; clone size: -; V gene: TRBV28; J gene: TRBJ2-5; D gene: TRBD1
CDR3 protein: CASSAGTGVTEAFF; CDR3 DNA: TGTGCCAGCAGCGCCGGGACAGGGGTTACTGAAGCTTTCTTT; clone size: few; V gene: TRBV9; J gene: TRBJ1-1; D gene: TRBD1
CDR3 protein: CASSSRGRTYNEQFF; CDR3 DNA: TGTGCCAGCAGCTCCAGGGGGCGCACCTACAATGAGCAGTTCTTC; clone size: -; V gene: TRBV5-8; J gene: TRBJ2-1; D gene: TRBD1
CDR3 protein: CASSIEVGQGYEQYF; CDR3 DNA: TGTGCCAGTAGTATAGAGGTGGGACAGGGCTACGAGCAGTACTTC; clone size: few; V gene: TRBV19; J gene: TRBJ2-7; D gene: TRBD1
CDR3 protein: CASSQGPSGGTNEQFF; CDR3 DNA: TGCGCCAGCAGCCAAGGGCCGAGCGGGGGGACAAATGAGCAGTTCTTC; clone size: -; V gene: TRBV4-3; J gene: TRBJ2-1; D gene: TRBD2
CDR3 protein: CASSPPYSQETQYF; CDR3 DNA: TGTGCCAGCAGTCCCCCCTACAGCCAAGAGACCCAGTACTTC; clone size: few; V gene: TRBV28; J gene: TRBJ2-5; D gene: -
CDR3 protein: CASSGRQGEKRDEQFF; CDR3 DNA: TGTGCCAGCAGCGGTAGACAGGGTGAGAAGAGAGATGAGCAGTTCTTC; clone size: -; V gene: TRBV11-2; J gene: TRBJ2-1; D gene: TRBD1
CDR3 protein: CASSEAFPGTGPDTQYF; CDR3 DNA: TGTGCCAGCAGTGAAGCGTTTCCCGGGACAGGGCCAGATACGCAGTATTTT; clone size: few; V gene: TRBV2; J gene: TRBJ2-3; D gene: TRBD1
CDR3 protein: CASSPEVSGDFGDTGELFF; CDR3 DNA: TGTGCCAGCAGCCCCGAGGTTAGCGGGGACTTTGGCGACACCGGGGAGCTGTTTTTT; clone size: few; V gene: TRBV9; J gene: TRBJ2-2; D gene: TRBD2
CDR3 protein: CASSLVGGSHNEQFF; CDR3 DNA: TGTGCCAGCAGCTTAGTTGGCGGGAGCCACAATGAGCAGTTCTTC; clone size: -; V gene: TRBV7-2; J gene: TRBJ2-1; D gene: TRBD2
CDR3 protein: CASSRGLKGTGELFF; CDR3 DNA: TGTGCCAGCAGCAGGGGGCTTAAGGGCACCGGGGAGCTGTTTTTT; clone size: -; V gene: TRBV6-5; J gene: TRBJ2-2; D gene: TRBD1
CDR3 protein: CATLVLDRSYEQYF; CDR3 DNA: TGTGCCACCCTGGTCTTAGATAGGAGCTACGAGCAGTACTTC; clone size: -; V gene: TRBV6-1; J gene: TRBJ2-7; D gene: -
CDR3 protein: CASSSLVTIDEAFF; CDR3 DNA: TGTGCCAGCAGCTCACTGGTTACGATTGATGAAGCTTTCTTT; clone size: -; V gene: TRBV11-2; J gene: TRBJ1-1; D gene: -
CDR3 protein: CASRPGQSYEQYF; CDR3 DNA: TGTGCCAGCAGGCCGGGACAGAGTTACGAGCAGTACTTC; clone size: -; V gene: TRBV7-9; J gene: TRBJ2-7; D gene: TRBD1
CDR3 protein: CASSPLDSYGYTF; CDR3 DNA: TGTGCCAGCAGTCCCCTCGATAGCTATGGCTACACCTTC; clone size: -; V gene: TRBV27; J gene: TRBJ1-2; D gene: -
CDR3 protein: CASPPPTGPRDTEAFF; CDR3 DNA: TGTGCCAGCCCTCCGCCCACAGGGCCCAGGGACACTGAAGCTTTCTTT; clone size: -; V gene: TRBV28; J gene: TRBJ1-1; D gene: -
CDR3 protein: CASSVAGRHNEQFF; CDR3 DNA: TGTGCCAGCAGTGTGGCGGGCCGCCACAATGAGCAGTTCTTC; clone size: -; V gene: TRBV2; J gene: TRBJ2-1; D gene: -
CDR3 protein: CASSLHAGRLNTEAFF; CDR3 DNA: TGCGCCAGCAGCTTGCACGCGGGACGGCTGAACACTGAAGCTTTCTTT; clone size: few; V gene: TRBV5-1; J gene: TRBJ1-1; D gene: -
CDR3 protein: CASSVDVGAGGPYNEQFF; CDR3 DNA: TGTGCCAGCAGCGTAGATGTCGGAGCGGGAGGGCCCTACAATGAGCAGTTCTTC; clone size: many; V gene: TRBV9; J gene: TRBJ2-1; D gene: TRBD2
CDR3 protein: CGVGQGGVNQPQHF; CDR3 DNA: TGTGGGGTGGGGCAGGGAGGTGTCAATCAGCCCCAGCATTTT; clone size: few; V gene: TRBV5-4; J gene: TRBJ1-5; D gene: -
CDR3 protein: CASSVGRGETYNEQFF; CDR3 DNA: TGTGCCAGCAGCGTAGGGCGGGGAGAAACCTACAATGAGCAGTTCTTC; clone size: -; V gene: TRBV9; J gene: TRBJ2-1; D gene: -
CDR3 protein: CASSPYSGTGSYSNQPQHF; CDR3 DNA: TGTGCCAGCTCACCCTATTCCGGGACAGGTTCCTATAGCAATCAGCCCCAGCATTTT; clone size: -; V gene: TRBV18; J gene: TRBJ1-5; D gene: TRBD1
CDR3 protein: CATSLGGTGGYTEAFF; CDR3 DNA: TGTGCCACCAGCTTGGGAGGGACAGGGGGTTATACTGAAGCTTTCTTT; clone size: few; V gene: TRBV15; J gene: TRBJ1-1; D gene: TRBD1
CDR3 protein: CSVSGGAANTEAFF; CDR3 DNA: TGCAGCGTTTCTGGGGGGGCCGCAAACACTGAAGCTTTCTTT; clone size: few; V gene: TRBV29-1; J gene: TRBJ1-1; D gene: -
CDR3 protein: CAWSLNTGELFF; CDR3 DNA: TGTGCCTGGAGTTTAAACACCGGGGAGCTGTTTTTT; clone size: few; V gene: TRBV30; J gene: TRBJ2-2; D gene: -
CDR3 protein: CASSLMTGTNTGELFF; CDR3 DNA: TGTGCCAGCAGCTTAATGACAGGGACGAACACCGGGGAGCTGTTTTTT; clone size: few; V gene: TRBV7-6; J gene: TRBJ2-2; D gene: TRBD1
CDR3 protein: CSVADSRRGNTIYF; CDR3 DNA: TGCAGCGTAGCGGACAGCAGACGGGGAAACACCATATATTTT; clone size: -; V gene: TRBV29-1; J gene: TRBJ1-3; D gene: -
CDR3 protein: CASSEATGATNEQYF; CDR3 DNA: TGCGCCAGCAGTGAGGCGACAGGGGCGACCAACGAGCAGTACTTC; clone size: -; V gene: TRBV10-1; J gene: TRBJ2-7; D gene: TRBD1
CDR3 protein: CASSQEQGAGETQYF; CDR3 DNA: TGCGCCAGCAGCCAGGAACAGGGGGCCGGAGAGACCCAGTACTTC; clone size: few; V gene: TRBV4-1; J gene: TRBJ2-5; D gene: TRBD1
CDR3 protein: CSAPGQGTDTQYF; CDR3 DNA: TGCAGCGCTCCGGGACAGGGAACAGATACGCAGTATTTT; clone size: -; V gene: TRBV29-1; J gene: TRBJ2-3; D gene: TRBD1
CDR3 protein: CASSPGRGGKTYEQYF; CDR3 DNA: TGTGCCAGCAGTCCGGGGAGGGGGGGCAAAACCTACGAGCAGTACTTC; clone size: once; V gene: TRBV5-6; J gene: TRBJ2-7; D gene: -
CDR3 protein: CASSGVNSGSRGRNEQFF; CDR3 DNA: TGTGCCAGCAGTGGCGTGAATAGCGGGAGCCGGGGTCGGAATGAGCAGTTCTTC; clone size: few; V gene: TRBV2; J gene: TRBJ2-1; D gene: TRBD2
CDR3 protein: CASRSGLAYNEQFF; CDR3 DNA: TGTGCCAGCAGATCCGGACTAGCGTACAATGAGCAGTTCTTC; clone size: -; V gene: TRBV6-5; J gene: TRBJ2-1; D gene: TRBD2
CDR3 protein: CASSPGLTYEQYF; CDR3 DNA: TGTGCCAGCAGCCCCGGACTGACATACGAGCAGTACTTC; clone size: -; V gene: TRBV9; J gene: TRBJ2-7; D gene: -
CDR3 protein: CASSIGQGVVYEQYF; CDR3 DNA: TGTGCCAGCAGTATCGGGCAGGGGGTCGTCTACGAGCAGTACTTC; clone size: few; V gene: TRBV14; J gene: TRBJ2-7; D gene: TRBD1
CDR3 protein: CASTRDTRTDTQYF; CDR3 DNA: TGTGCCAGCACCCGGGACACGCGCACAGATACGCAGTATTTT; clone size: few; V gene: TRBV7-2; J gene: TRBJ2-3; D gene: -
CDR3 protein: CASSAGFTEAFF; CDR3 DNA: TGTGCCAGCAGTGCAGGGTTTACTGAAGCTTTCTTT; clone size: few; V gene: TRBV25-1; J gene: TRBJ1-1; D gene: -
CDR3 protein: CASSYSRAGLRETQYF; CDR3 DNA: TGTGCCAGCAGTTACTCCCGGGCAGGGTTAAGGGAGACCCAGTACTTC; clone size: -; V gene: TRBV6-5; J gene: TRBJ2-5; D gene: -
CDR3 protein: CAWRTVGSSYEQYF; CDR3 DNA: TGTGCCTGGAGAACAGTTGGGAGCTCCTACGAGCAGTACTTC; clone size: few; V gene: TRBV30; J gene: TRBJ2-7; D gene: -
CDR3 protein: CASSRLIGAVGTDTQYF; CDR3 DNA: TGTGCCAGCAGCCGTCTGATAGGAGCGGTGGGCACAGATACGCAGTATTTT; clone size: -; V gene: TRBV7-2; J gene: TRBJ2-3; D gene: -
CDR3 protein: CASSLAGSAAETYTDTQYF; CDR3 DNA: TGTGCCAGCAGCTTGGCCGGGTCGGCAGCGGAAACTTACACAGATACGCAGTATTTT; clone size: -; V gene: TRBV5-8; J gene: TRBJ2-3; D gene: -
CDR3 protein: CASSFGTGPYGYTF; CDR3 DNA: TGTGCCAGCAGTTTTGGGACAGGGCCCTATGGCTACACCTTC; clone size: few; V gene: TRBV28; J gene: TRBJ1-2; D gene: TRBD1
CDR3 protein: CASSLSFGGRNTGELFF; CDR3 DNA: TGTGCCAGCAGCCTCTCGTTCGGGGGGCGGAACACCGGGGAGCTGTTTTTT; clone size: few; V gene: TRBV27; J gene: TRBJ2-2; D gene: -
CDR3 protein: CASSDTGRGNTEAFF; CDR3 DNA: TGTGCCAGCAGTGATACAGGGAGGGGGAACACTGAAGCTTTCTTT; clone size: -; V gene: TRBV28; J gene: TRBJ1-1; D gene: -
CDR3 protein: CASSGNRGTEAFF; CDR3 DNA: TGTGCCAGCAGTGGCAACAGGGGCACTGAAGCTTTCTTT; clone size: few; V gene: TRBV6-4; J gene: TRBJ1-1; D gene: TRBD1
CDR3 protein: CASSAGTGGHSNQPQHF; CDR3 DNA: TGTGCCAGCAGCGCGGGGACAGGGGGGCATAGCAATCAGCCCCAGCATTTT; clone size: few; V gene: TRBV28; J gene: TRBJ1-5; D gene: TRBD1
CDR3 protein: CAWSVQVGANVLTF; CDR3 DNA: TGTGCCTGGAGTGTACAGGTTGGGGCCAACGTCCTGACTTTC; clone size: -; V gene: TRBV30; J gene: TRBJ2-6; D gene: -
CDR3 protein: CASSTGLAGAQETQYF; CDR3 DNA: TGTGCTAGCAGCACCGGACTAGCGGGAGCCCAAGAGACCCAGTACTTC; clone size: -; V gene: TRBV7-7; J gene: TRBJ2-5; D gene: TRBD2
CDR3 protein: CASSHEGGGLAGGPVRAGELFF; CDR3 DNA: TGCGCCAGCAGCCACGAAGGTGGGGGACTAGCGGGGGGCCCAGTACGGGCCGGGGAGCTGTTTTTT; clone size: few; V gene: TRBV4-3; J gene: TRBJ2-2; D gene: TRBD2
CDR3 protein: CASSYATVPGSTEAFF; CDR3 DNA: TGTGCCAGCAGTTACGCGACAGTCCCCGGGAGCACTGAAGCTTTCTTT; clone size: few; V gene: TRBV6-5; J gene: TRBJ1-1; D gene: -
CDR3 protein: CASSFGLPRGQPQHF; CDR3 DNA: TGTGCCAGCAGCTTTGGTTTGCCGAGAGGTCAGCCCCAGCATTTT; clone size: few; V gene: TRBV11-3; J gene: TRBJ1-5; D gene: -
CDR3 protein: CASSLDSAGELFF; CDR3 DNA: TGTGCCAGCAGCCTTGACTCAGCCGGGGAGCTGTTTTTT; clone size: -; V gene: TRBV5-4; J gene: TRBJ2-2; D gene: -
CDR3 protein: CASSWIGDPYTDTQYF; CDR3 DNA: TGCGCCAGCAGCTGGATCGGGGATCCGTACACAGATACGCAGTATTTT; clone size: few; V gene: TRBV5-1; J gene: TRBJ2-3; D gene: -